The 7 T cell receptor beta chains presented below share a single source sample, sequenced in a study of T-cell memory formation after mild COVID-19. TCRdb re-derived calls from the 5' RACE reads in MiXCR, one entry per CDR3 protein. Of around 340,000 distinct CDR3 sequences in the sample, around 15% were seen once. The sample was PBMCs or a T cell subset sorted from them (not recorded which). The receptors derive from a man younger than 30 who had mild COVID-19 (a few samples of this study predate the infection). Cell type and time point are not known.

The chain joins TRBV4-3 to TRBJ1-4; D unclear. Trimming stripped 4 bases from V and 7 bases from J, with 13 bases between. This CDR3 region has 14 residues. Germline V gene lookup returns CDR1 LGHNA and CDR2 YSLEER. The CDR3 nucleotides read TGCGCCAGCAGCCCCACCCCCATGGGTGAAAAACTGTTTTTT. As protein: CASSPTPMGEKLFF.

This clonotype turned up a few times. The chain links TRBV7-9 to TRBJ2-7; D remains ambiguous. Germline CDR1 is SEHNR and CDR2 is FQNEAQ (reference sequence). The CDR3 has 12 amino acids. V was pared by 5 bases and J by 1 base, with 6 bases between. In nucleotides, the CDR3 is TGTGCCAGCAGCGATCTTTCCTACGAGCAGTACTTC. Its protein is CASSDLSYEQYF.

This clonotype has a handful of counts. The chain joins TRBV10-2 to TRBJ1-1; D unclear. From germline, CDR1 is WSHSY and CDR2 SAAADI. The V end lost 6 bases, the J end lost 1 base, and 9 bases lay between the germline ends. The CDR3 is 13 residues long. CDR3 region: CASRQQPNTEAFF. The CDR3 bases are TGCGCCAGCAGACAGCAACCGAACACTGAAGCTTTCTTT.

This clonotype occurred a few times. The genes are TRBV12-5 and TRBJ2-1, with a tentative D call TRBD2 (5 bases). CDR1 and CDR2 (germline): LGHNT, FRNRAP. The CDR3 is 14 residues long. V lost 1 base to trimming and J lost 6 bases, with 10 bases between them. CDR3 bases: TGTGCTAGTGGTTTGGGCTCGGGGAGCAATGAGCAGTTCTTC. The encoded protein is CASGLGSGSNEQFF.

This clonotype was seen at least ten times. The chain combines TRBV7-9 with TRBJ2-3, with 7 bases lining up with TRBD2. This CDR3 has 13 amino acids. V dropped 5 bases and J dropped 7; count of bases not matched to a gene: 6. Germline V gives CDR1 SEHNR, CDR2 FQNEAQ (reference sequence). CDR3 region: CASSRLSGHTQYF. The CDR3 nucleotides read TGTGCCAGCAGCCGACTTAGCGGGCATACGCAGTATTTT.

There are a few counts of this clonotype. The chain uses TRBV9 and TRBJ2-3; no definite D call. The CDR3 runs 15 residues. Germline V gene sequence: CDR1 SGDLS, CDR2 YYNGEE. V lost 1 base and J 5 bases, leaving 14 bases between the germline ends. CDR3 DNA sequence: TGTGCCAGCAGCGTACGATCCTGGAGCCGAGATACGCAGTATTTT. This sequence encodes CASSVRSWSRDTQYF. Looking up the rest from reference TRBV9 and TRBJ2-3 gives the full variable domain: DSGVTQTPKHLITATGQRVTLRCSPRSGDLSVYWYQQSLDQGLQFLIQYYNGEERAKGNILERFSAQQFPDLHSELNLSSLELGDSALYFCASSVRSWSRDTQYFGPGTRLTVL.

This clonotype was detected a few times. V is TRBV12-3 or TRBV12-4 and J is TRBJ2-2, with D unresolved. Between the trimmed V and J ends, which lost 6 bases and 5 bases, there was a span of 7 bases. The CDR3 spans 12 residues. The CDR3 sequence: CASRRETGELFF. The CDR3 region has the DNA TGTGCCAGCAGAAGAGAAACCGGGGAGCTGTTTTTT.